This T cell receptor beta chain emerged from a study of blood T cell repertoires in COVID-19. In the study overall: Some COVID-19 samples were acute and others convalescent; all came from the United States, Italy and Spain. Sources were T cells, B-cell-depleted T cells, or PBMCs; the material itself was cDNA or gDNA.

Those enrolled in Seattle joined during active infection and were followed longitudinally afterward. Source study methods: Reference gene primer amplification in the assay estimated nucleated cell counts. Here immunoSEQ multiplex PCR was the method, and the copy in TCRdb shows in-frame clones only, minus some. Clone size and the V and J calls come from that table; the DNA yielded D and trimming. Counted here are about 180,000 clones, about 81% occurring once; the ten biggest clones make up 10% to 15%. This clonotype was sampled from a woman aged 80 or over with COVID-19, enrolled during active disease. Sequencing input: peripheral blood.

CDR3 protein: CASRTDDRGHEQFF. DNA for the CDR3: TGTGCCAGCAGAACGGACGACAGGGGTCATGAGCAGTTCTTC. V and J are TRBV11-3 and TRBJ2-1; 8 bases align to TRBD1. Looked up from germline, CDR1 is SGHNT and CDR2 is YENEEA. The CDR3 covers 14 residues. J lost 8 bases, V lost 6 bases, and 9 bases had no gene match.